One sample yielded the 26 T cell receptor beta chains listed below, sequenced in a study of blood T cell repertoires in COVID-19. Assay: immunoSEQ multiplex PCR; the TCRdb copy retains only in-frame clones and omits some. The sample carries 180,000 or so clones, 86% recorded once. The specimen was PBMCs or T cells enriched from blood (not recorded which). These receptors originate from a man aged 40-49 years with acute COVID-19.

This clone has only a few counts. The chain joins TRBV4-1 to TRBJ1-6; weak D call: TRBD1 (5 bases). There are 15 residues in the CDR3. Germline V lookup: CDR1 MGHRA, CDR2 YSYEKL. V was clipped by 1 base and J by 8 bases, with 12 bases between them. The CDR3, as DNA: TGCGCCAGCAGCCAAGTGTCAGGGCAGGATTCACCCCTCCACTTT. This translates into CASSQVSGQDSPLHF.

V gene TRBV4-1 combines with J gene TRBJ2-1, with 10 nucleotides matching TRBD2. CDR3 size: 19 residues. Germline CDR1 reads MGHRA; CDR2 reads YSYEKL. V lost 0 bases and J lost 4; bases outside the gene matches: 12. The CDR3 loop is CASSQDPPLGLAAYNEQFF. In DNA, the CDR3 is TGCGCCAGCAGCCAAGACCCTCCTCTTGGACTAGCGGCTTACAATGAGCAGTTCTTC.

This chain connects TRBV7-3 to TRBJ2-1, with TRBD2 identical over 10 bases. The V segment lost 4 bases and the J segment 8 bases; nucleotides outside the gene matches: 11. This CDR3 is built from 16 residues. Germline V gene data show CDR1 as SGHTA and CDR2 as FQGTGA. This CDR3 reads CASSSLAGASWDEQFF. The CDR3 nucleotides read TGTGCCAGCAGCTCTCTAGCGGGGGCCTCTTGGGATGAGCAGTTCTTC.

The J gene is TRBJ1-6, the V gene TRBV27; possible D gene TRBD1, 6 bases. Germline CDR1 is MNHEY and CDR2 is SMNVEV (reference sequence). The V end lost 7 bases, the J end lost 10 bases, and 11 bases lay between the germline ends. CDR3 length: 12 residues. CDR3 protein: CASTTGNSPLHF. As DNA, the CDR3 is TGTGCCAGCACCACAGGGAACTCACCCCTCCACTTT.

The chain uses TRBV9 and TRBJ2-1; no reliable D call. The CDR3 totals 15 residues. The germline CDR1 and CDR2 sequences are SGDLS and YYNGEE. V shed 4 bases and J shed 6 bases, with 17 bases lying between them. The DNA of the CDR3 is TGTGCCAGCAGCCCTCGACTCCACGGAAGCAATGAGCAGTTCTTC. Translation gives CASSPRLHGSNEQFF.

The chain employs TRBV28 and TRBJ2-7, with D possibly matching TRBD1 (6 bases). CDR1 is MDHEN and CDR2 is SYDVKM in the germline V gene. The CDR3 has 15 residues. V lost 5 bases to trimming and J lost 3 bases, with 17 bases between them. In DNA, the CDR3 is TGTGCCAGCAGTGGCCTGGGGGCCCGACACTACGAGCAGTACTTC. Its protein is CASSGLGARHYEQYF.

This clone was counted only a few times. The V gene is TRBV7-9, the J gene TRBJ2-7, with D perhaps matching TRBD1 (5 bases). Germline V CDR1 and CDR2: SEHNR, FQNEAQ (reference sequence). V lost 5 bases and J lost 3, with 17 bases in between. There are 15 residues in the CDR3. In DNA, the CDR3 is TGTGCCAGCAGCCCTTCACTTTCAGGGCTCTACGAGCAGTACTTC. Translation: CASSPSLSGLYEQYF.

CDR3 coding DNA: TGTGCCAGCAGTGAAGCGGAAGGGCAGGGCTACGAGCAGTACTTC. The encoded protein is CASSEAEGQGYEQYF. The chain joins TRBV6-1 to TRBJ2-7, with D possibly matching TRBD1 (5 bases). This CDR3 contains 15 residues. V was cut by 0 bases and J by 3 bases, with 12 bases left in between. Germline loops: CDR1 MNHNS, CDR2 SASEGT.

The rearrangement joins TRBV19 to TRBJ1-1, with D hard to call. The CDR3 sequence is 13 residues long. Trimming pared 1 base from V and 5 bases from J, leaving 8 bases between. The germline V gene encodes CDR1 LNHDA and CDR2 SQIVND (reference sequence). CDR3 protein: CASSIGTRTEAFF. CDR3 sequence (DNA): TGTGCCAGTAGTATAGGTACGAGAACTGAAGCTTTCTTT.

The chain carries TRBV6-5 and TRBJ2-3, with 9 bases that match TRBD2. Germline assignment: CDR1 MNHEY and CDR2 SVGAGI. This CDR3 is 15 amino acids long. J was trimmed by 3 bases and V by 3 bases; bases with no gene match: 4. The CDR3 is CASSYQGLATDTQYF. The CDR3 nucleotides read TGTGCCAGCAGTTATCAAGGACTAGCGACAGATACGCAGTATTTT.

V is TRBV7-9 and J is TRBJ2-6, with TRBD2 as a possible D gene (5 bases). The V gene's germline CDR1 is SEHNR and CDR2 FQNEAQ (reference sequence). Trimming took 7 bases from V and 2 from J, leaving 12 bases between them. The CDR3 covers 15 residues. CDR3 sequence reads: CASIKAGTGANVLTF. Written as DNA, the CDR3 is TGTGCCAGCATCAAAGCCGGGACTGGGGCCAACGTCCTGACTTTC.

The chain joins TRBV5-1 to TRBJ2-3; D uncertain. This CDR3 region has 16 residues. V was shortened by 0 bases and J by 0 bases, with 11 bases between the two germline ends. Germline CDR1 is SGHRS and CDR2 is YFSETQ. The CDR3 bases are TGCGCCAGCAGCTTGGTTTCTCGTACTAGCACAGATACGCAGTATTTT. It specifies CASSLVSRTSTDTQYF. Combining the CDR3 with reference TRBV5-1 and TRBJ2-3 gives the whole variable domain KAGVTQTPRYLIKTRGQQVTLSCSPISGHRSVSWYQQTPGQGLQFLFEYFSETQRNKGNFPGRFSGRQFSNSRSEMNVSTLELGDSALYLCASSLVSRTSTDTQYFGPGTRLTVL.

The CDR3 sequence: CSASRLAGSYEQYF. The CDR3 bases are TGCAGTGCCAGTAGACTAGCGGGATCCTACGAGCAGTACTTC. J is TRBJ2-7 and V is TRBV20-1; 11 nucleotides align to TRBD2. J lost 1 base, V lost 6 bases, and 5 bases had no gene match. Germline-derived CDR1 and CDR2 are DFQATT and SNEGSKA (reference sequence). This CDR3 comprises 14 residues.

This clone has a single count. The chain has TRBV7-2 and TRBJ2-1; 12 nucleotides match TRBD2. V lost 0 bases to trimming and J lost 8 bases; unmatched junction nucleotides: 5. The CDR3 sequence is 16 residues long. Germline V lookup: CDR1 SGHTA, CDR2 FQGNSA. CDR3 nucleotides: TGTGCCAGCAGCTTAGCCCGGACTAGCGGGGTCGATGAGCAGTTCTTC. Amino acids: CASSLARTSGVDEQFF.

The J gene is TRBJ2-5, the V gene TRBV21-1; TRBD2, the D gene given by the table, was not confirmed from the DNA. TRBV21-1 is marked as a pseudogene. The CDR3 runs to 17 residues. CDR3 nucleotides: TGTGCCAGCAGCAAAGACCCCTTTACTAGCGAACAAGAGACCCAGTACTTC. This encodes CASSKDPFTSEQETQYF.

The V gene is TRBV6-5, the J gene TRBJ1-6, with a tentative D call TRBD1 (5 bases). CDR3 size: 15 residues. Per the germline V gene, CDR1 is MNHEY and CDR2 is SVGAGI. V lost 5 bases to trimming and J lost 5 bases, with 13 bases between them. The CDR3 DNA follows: TGTGCCAGCAGTCCCCGGGGGTCGGATAATTCACCCCTCCACTTT. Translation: CASSPRGSDNSPLHF.

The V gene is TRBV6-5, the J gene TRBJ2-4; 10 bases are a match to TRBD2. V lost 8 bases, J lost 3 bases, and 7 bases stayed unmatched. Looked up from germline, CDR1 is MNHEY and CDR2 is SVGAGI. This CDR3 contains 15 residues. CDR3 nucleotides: TGTGCCAGCGCAGGAGCGGGGGGGCACAAAAACATTCAGTACTTC. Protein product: CASAGAGGHKNIQYF.

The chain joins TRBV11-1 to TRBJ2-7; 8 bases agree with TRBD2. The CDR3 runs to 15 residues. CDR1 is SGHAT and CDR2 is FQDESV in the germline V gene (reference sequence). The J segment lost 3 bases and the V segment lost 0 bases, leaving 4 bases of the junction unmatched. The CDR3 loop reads CASSLAVAGGYEQYF. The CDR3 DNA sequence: TGTGCCAGCAGCTTAGCGGTGGCGGGAGGCTACGAGCAGTACTTC.

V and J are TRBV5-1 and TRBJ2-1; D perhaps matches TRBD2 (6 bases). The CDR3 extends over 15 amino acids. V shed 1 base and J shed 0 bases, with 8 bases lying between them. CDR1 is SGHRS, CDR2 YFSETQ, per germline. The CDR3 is CASSLSLASYNEQFF. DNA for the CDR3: TGCGCCAGCAGCTTGTCACTAGCCTCCTACAATGAGCAGTTCTTC.

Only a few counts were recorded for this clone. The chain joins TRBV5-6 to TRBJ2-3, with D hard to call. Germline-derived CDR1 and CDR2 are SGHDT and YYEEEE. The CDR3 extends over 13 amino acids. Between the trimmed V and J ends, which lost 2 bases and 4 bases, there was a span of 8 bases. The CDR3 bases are TGTGCCAGCAGCTTACAGTTCCCAGATACGCAGTATTTT. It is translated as CASSLQFPDTQYF.

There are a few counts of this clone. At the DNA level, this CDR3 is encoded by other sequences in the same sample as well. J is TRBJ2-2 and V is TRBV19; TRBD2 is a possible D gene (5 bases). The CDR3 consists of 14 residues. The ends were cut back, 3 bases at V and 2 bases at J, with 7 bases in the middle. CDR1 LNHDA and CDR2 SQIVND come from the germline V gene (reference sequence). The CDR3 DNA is TGTGCCAGTAGTATTTCGGGAAACACCGGGGAGCTGTTTTTT. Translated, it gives CASSISGNTGELFF.

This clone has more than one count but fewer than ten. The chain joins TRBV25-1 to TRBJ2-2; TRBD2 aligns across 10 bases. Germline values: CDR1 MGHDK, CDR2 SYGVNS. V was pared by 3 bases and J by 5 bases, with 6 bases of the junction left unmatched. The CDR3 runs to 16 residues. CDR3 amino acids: CASSDILAGATGELFF. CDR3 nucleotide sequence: TGTGCCAGCAGTGATATCCTAGCGGGAGCTACCGGGGAGCTGTTTTTT.

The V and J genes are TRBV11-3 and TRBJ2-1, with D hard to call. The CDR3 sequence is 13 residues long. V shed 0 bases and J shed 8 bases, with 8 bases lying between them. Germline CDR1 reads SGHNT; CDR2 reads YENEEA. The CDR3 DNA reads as TGTGCCAGCAGCTTAGAAGCGCCGGATGAGCAGTTCTTC. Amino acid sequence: CASSLEAPDEQFF.

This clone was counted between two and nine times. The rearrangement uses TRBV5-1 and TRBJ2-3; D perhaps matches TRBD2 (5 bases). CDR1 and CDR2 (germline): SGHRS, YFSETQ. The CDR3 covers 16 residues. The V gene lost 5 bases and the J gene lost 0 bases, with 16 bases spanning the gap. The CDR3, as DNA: TGCGCCAGCAGATCCGCTTTGAGCGGTAGCACAGATACGCAGTATTTT. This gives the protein CASRSALSGSTDTQYF. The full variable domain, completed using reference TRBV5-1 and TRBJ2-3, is KAGVTQTPRYLIKTRGQQVTLSCSPISGHRSVSWYQQTPGQGLQFLFEYFSETQRNKGNFPGRFSGRQFSNSRSEMNVSTLELGDSALYLCASRSALSGSTDTQYFGPGTRLTVL.

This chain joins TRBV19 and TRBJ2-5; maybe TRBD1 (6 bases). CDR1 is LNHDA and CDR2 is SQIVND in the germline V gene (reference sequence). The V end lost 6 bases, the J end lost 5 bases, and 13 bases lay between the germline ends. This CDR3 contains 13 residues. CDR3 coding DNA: TGTGCCAGTAGCGGACAGTTGATGGAGACCCAGTACTTC. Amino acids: CASSGQLMETQYF.

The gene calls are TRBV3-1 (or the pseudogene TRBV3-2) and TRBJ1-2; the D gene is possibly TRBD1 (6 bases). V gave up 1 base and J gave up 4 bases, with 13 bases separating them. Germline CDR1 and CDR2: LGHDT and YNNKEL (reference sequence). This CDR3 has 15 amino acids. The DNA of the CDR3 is TGTGCCAGCAGCCAAGCCAACAGGGAAGGCTATGGCTACACCTTC. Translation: CASSQANREGYGYTF.